The table lists the clone carrying this T cell receptor (beta chain) with a count of one. The CDR3 runs 15 residues. Germline CDR1 and CDR2: MNHEY and SMNVEV (reference sequence). Trimming took off 7 bases at V and 5 bases at J, with 20 bases between the two ends. TCRdb reanalysed the RT-PCR reads using MiXCR and keeps one entry per CDR3 protein. The sample lists about 680,000 distinct CDR3 sequences, more than 13% occurring once. This TCR came from a female donor in good health, serving as a healthy control. The chain is built from TRBV27 and TRBJ1-1, with a possible D match to TRBD1 (6 bases). Sequences were obtained from memory CD4+ T cells from blood. CDR3 nucleotides: TGTGCCAGCAAGAGGGGGTCGGGTATCGGGACTGAAGCTTTCTTT. Amino acids: CASKRGSGIGTEAFF.